This record concerns one TCR beta chain sequence. The CDR3 consists of 15 residues. Germline lookup yields CDR1 KGHDR and CDR2 SFDVKD. J gave up 6 bases and V 5 bases, and 8 bases lay outside the gene matches. Authors' data handling: Estimates of nucleated cell counts were drawn from the amplification of reference gene primers. This table comes from immunoSEQ multiplex PCR, and its TCRdb copy is limited to in-frame clones, with some not included. V, J and clone size were drawn from that table, and D and trimming were deduced from the DNA. This sample yields 300,000 to 400,000 clones, of which 91% are seen a single time; 2.5% to 4% belongs to the top ten. The sample originates from a study of blood T cell repertoires in COVID-19. Study at large: Both acute and convalescent COVID-19 samples were obtained from the United States, Italy and Spain. PBMCs, B-cell-depleted T cells, or T cells provided the cDNA or gDNA that made up the material.

The sequencing input was peripheral blood. This TCR derives from a woman aged 18-35 years who had recovered from COVID-19. This chain joins TRBV24-1 and TRBJ2-1, with 8 bases aligning to TRBD2. The CDR3 nucleotides are TGTGCCACCAGTGCCAACCCCGGGACTAGCAATGAGCAGTTCTTC. Protein product: CATSANPGTSNEQFF.